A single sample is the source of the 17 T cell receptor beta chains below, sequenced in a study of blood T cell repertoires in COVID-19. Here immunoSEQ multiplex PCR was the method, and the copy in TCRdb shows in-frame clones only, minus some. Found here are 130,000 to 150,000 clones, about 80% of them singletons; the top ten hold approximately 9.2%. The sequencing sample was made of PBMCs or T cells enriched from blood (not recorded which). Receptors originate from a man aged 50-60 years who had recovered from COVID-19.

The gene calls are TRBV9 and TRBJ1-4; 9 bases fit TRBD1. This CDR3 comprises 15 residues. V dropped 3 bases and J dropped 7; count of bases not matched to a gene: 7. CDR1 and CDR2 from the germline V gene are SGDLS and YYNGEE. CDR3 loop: CASSGDRGRVEKLFF. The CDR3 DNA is TGTGCCAGCAGCGGAGACAGGGGGAGGGTTGAAAAACTGTTTTTT.

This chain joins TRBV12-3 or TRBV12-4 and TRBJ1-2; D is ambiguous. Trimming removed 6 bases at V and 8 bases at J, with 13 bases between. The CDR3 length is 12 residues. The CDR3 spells CASSRPRYGYTF. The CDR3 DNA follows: TGTGCCAGCAGCAGACCCAGGTACGGCTACACCTTC.

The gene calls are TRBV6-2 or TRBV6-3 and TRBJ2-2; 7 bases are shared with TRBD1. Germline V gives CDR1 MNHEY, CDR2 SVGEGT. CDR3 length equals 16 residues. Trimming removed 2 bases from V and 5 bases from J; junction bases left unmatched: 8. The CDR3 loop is CASSYPRGQRTGELFF. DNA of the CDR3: TGTGCCAGCAGTTACCCGAGGGGGCAGAGGACCGGGGAGCTGTTTTTT.

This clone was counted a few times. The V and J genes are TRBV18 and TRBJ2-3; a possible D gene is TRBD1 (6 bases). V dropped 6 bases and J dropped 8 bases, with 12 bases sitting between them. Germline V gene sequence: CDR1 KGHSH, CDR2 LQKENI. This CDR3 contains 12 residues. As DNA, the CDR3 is TGTGCCAGCTCGCTCGAAGGGGGTACGCAGTATTTT. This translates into CASSLEGGTQYF.

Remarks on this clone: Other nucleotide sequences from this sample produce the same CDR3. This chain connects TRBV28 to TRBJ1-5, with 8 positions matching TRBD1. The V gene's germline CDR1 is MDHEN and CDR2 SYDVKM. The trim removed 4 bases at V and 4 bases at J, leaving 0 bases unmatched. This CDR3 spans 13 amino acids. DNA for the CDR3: TGTGCCAGCAGTTGGGACAGGAATCAGCCCCAGCATTTT. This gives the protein CASSWDRNQPQHF.

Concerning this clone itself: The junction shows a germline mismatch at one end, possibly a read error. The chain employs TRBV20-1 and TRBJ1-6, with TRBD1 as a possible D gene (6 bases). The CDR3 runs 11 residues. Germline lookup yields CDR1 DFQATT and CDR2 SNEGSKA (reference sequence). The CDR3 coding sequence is TGCAGTGCTAACACCGGGACACGTCGTTACTTT. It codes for CSANTGTRRYF.

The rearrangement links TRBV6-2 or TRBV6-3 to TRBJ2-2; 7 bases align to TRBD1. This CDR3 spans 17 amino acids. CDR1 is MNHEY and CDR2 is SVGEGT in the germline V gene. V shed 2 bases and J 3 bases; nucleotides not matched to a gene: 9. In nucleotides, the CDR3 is TGTGCCAGCAGTTACAACGAACGGGACAGATACACCGGGGAGCTGTTTTTT. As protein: CASSYNERDRYTGELFF.

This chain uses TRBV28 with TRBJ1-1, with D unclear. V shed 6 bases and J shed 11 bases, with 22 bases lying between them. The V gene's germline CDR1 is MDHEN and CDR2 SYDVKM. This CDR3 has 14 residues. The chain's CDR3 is CASSPPSARVYAFF. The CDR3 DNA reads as TGTGCCAGCAGCCCCCCTTCGGCGCGGGTATATGCTTTCTTT.

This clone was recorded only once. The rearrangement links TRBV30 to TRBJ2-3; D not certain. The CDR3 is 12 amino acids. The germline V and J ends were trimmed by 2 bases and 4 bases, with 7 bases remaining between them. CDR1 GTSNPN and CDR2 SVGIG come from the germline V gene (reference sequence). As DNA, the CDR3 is TGTGCCTGGAGTACGGCGGCAGATACGCAGTATTTT. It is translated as CAWSTAADTQYF.

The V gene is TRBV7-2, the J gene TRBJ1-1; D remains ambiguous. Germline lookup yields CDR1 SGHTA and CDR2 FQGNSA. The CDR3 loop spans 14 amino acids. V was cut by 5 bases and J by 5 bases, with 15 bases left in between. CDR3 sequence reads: CASSPGSPLTEAFF. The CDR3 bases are TGTGCCAGCAGCCCCGGGTCCCCGCTGACTGAAGCTTTCTTT.

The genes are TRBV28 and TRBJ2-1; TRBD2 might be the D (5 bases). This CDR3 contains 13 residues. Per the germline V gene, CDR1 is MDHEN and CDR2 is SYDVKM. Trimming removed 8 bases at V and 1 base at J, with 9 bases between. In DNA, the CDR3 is TGTGCCAGCGACGAGGGATCCTACAATGAGCAGTTCTTC. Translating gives CASDEGSYNEQFF.

CDR3: CAWSPGLAAPYEQYF. The DNA for the CDR3 is TGTGCCTGGAGCCCCGGACTAGCGGCACCCTACGAGCAGTACTTC. The V call is TRBV30, the J call TRBJ2-7; 10 nucleotides align to TRBD2. The CDR3 sequence is 15 residues long. Losses at the gene ends were 3 bases for V and 2 bases for J; bases not matched to a gene: 7. Per germline, CDR1 GTSNPN and CDR2 SVGIG (reference sequence).

CDR3 loop: CASSIESGAQETQYF. Written as DNA, the CDR3 is TGTGCCAGCAGCATAGAATCAGGGGCCCAAGAGACCCAGTACTTC. This chain uses TRBV13 with TRBJ2-5; D is possibly TRBD1 (6 bases). The V gene lost 5 bases and the J gene lost 1 base, with 14 bases spanning the gap. The CDR3 covers 15 residues. Germline CDR1 and CDR2: PRHDT and FYEKMQ (reference sequence).

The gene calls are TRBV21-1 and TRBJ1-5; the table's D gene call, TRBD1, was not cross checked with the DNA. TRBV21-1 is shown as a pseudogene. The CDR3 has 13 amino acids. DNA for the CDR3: TGTGCCAGGACAGTAATAAGCGATCAGCCCCAGCATTTT. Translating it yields CARTVISDQPQHF.

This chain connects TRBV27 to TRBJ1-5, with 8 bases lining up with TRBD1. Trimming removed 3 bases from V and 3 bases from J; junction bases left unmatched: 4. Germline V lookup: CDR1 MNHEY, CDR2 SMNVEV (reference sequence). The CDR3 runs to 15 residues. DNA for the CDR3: TGTGCCAGCAGTTTCGGACAGGGAACCAATCAGCCCCAGCATTTT. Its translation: CASSFGQGTNQPQHF.

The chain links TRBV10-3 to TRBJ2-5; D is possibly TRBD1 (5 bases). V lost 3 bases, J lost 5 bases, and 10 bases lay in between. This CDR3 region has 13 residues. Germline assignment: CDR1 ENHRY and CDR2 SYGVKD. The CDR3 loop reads CAISDRVGETQYF. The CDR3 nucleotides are TGTGCCATCAGTGACAGGGTAGGGGAGACCCAGTACTTC.

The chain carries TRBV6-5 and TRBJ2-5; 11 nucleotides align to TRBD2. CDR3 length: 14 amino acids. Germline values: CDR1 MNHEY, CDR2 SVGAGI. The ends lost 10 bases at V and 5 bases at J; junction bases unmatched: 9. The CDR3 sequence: CATLAGGHDETQYF. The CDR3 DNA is TGTGCCACCCTAGCGGGGGGACACGACGAGACCCAGTACTTC.